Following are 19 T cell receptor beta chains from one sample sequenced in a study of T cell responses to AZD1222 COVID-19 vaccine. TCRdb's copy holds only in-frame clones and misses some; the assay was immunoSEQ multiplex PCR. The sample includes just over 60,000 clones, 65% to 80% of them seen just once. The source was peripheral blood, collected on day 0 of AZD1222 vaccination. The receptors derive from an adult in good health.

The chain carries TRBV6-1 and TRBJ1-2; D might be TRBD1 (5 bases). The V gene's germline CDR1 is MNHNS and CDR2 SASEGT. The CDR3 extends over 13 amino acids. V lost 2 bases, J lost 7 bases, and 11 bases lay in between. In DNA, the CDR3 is TGTGCCAGCAGTGAAACGTCAGGGTCTGGCTACACCTTC. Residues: CASSETSGSGYTF.

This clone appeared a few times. This chain's CDR3 is CATSKTGGEVLDTEAFF. CDR3 in DNA: TGTGCCACCAGTAAGACCGGGGGAGAGGTTCTGGACACTGAAGCTTTCTTT. V gene TRBV24-1 combines with J gene TRBJ1-1; possibly TRBD1 for D (5 bases). Germline values: CDR1 KGHDR, CDR2 SFDVKD. The CDR3 sequence is 17 residues long. Trimming took 6 bases from V and 3 from J, leaving 22 bases between them.

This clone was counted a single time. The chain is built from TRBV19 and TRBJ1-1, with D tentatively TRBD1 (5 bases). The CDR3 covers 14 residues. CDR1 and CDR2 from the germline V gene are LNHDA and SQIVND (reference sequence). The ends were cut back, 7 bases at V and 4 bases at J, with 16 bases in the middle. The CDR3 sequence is CASIGRGEGTEAFF. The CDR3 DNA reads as TGTGCCAGTATTGGGCGGGGGGAAGGCACTGAAGCTTTCTTT.

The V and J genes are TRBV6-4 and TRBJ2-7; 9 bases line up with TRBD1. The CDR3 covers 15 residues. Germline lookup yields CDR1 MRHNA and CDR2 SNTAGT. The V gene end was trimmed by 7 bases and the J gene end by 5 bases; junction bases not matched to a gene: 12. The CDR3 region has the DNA TGTGCCAGCATAGAAAAGGGGGACAGGGCCAACGAGCAGTACTTC. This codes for CASIEKGDRANEQYF.

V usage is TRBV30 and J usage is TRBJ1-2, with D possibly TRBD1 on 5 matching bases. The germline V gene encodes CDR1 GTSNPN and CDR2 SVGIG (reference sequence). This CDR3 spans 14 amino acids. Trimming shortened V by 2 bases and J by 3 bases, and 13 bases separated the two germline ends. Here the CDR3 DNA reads TGTGCCTGGAGTTCCCAGACAGCCTACTATGGCTACACCTTC. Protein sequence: CAWSSQTAYYGYTF.

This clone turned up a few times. This chain's CDR3 is CASSPSGGADEQFF. CDR3 nucleotide sequence: TGTGCCAGCAGCCCAAGCGGGGGGGCCGATGAGCAGTTCTTC. The chain joins TRBV7-6 to TRBJ2-1, with 10 bases matching TRBD2. The CDR3 has 14 amino acids. Germline CDR1 is SGHVS and CDR2 is FNYEAQ. V gave up 5 bases and J gave up 8 bases; unmatched junction bases: 6.

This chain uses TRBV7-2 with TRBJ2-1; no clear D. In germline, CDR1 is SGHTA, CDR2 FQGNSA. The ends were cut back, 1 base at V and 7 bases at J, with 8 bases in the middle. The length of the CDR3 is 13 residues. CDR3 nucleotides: TGTGCCAGCAGCTTAGGGACCCCTAATGAGCAGTTCTTC. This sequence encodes CASSLGTPNEQFF.

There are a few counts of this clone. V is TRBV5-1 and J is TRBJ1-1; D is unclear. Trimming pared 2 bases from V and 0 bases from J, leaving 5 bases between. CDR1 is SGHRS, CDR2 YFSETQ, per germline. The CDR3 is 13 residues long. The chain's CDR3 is CASSFELNTEAFF. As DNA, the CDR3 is TGCGCCAGCAGCTTCGAATTGAACACTGAAGCTTTCTTT.

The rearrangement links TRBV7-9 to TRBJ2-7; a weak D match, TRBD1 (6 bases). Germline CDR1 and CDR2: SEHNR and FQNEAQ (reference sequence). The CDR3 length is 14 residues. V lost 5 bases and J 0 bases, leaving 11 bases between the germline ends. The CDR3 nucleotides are TGTGCCAGCAGCCATCGGACAGTCTCCTACGAGCAGTACTTC. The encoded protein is CASSHRTVSYEQYF.

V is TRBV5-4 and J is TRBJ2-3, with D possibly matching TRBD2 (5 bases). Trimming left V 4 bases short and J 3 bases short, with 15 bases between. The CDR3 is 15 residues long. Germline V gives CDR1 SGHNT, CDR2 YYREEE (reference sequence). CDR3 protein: CASSRAAAGTDTQYF. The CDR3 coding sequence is TGTGCCAGCAGCCGGGCAGCGGCAGGAACAGATACGCAGTATTTT.

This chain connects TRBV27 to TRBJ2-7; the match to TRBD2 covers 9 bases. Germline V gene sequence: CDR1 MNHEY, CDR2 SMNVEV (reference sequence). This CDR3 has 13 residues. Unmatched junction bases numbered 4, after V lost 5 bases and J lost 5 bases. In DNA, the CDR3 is TGTGCCAGCAGTCTAGCGGGGTTGGACGAGCAGTACTTC. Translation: CASSLAGLDEQYF.

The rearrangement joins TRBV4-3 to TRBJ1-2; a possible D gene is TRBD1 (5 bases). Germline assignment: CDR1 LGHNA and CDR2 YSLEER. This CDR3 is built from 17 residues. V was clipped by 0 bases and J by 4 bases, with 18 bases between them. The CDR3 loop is CASSQDQMGGGIYGYTF. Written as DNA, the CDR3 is TGCGCCAGCAGCCAAGATCAGATGGGGGGAGGAATCTATGGCTACACCTTC.

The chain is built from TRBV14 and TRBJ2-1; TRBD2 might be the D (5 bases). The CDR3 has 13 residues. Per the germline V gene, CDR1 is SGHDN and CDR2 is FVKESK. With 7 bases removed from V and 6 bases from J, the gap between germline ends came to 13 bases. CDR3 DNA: TGTGCCAGCACGTCCCAAGCGGCCAATGAGCAGTTCTTC. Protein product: CASTSQAANEQFF.

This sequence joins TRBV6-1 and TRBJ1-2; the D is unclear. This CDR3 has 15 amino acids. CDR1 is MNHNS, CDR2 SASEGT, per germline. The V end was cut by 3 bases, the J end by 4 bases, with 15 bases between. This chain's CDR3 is CASSEILGRSYGYTF. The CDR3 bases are TGTGCCAGCAGTGAGATCCTAGGCCGTAGCTATGGCTACACCTTC.

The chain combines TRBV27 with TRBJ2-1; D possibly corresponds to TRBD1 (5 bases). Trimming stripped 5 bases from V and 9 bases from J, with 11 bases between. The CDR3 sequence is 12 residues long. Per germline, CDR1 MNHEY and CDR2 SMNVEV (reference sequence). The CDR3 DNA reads TGTGCCAGCAGTCTTGACAGTTCTGAGCAGTTCTTC. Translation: CASSLDSSEQFF.

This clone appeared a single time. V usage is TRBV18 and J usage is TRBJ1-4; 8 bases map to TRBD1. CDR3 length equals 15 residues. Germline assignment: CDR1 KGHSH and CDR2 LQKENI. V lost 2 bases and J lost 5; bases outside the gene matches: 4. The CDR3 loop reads CASSPGWTGNEKLFF. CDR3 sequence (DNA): TGTGCCAGCTCACCAGGATGGACAGGGAATGAAAAACTGTTTTTT.

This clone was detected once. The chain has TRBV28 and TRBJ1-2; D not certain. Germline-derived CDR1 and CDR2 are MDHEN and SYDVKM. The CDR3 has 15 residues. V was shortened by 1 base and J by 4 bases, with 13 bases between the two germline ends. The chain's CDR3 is CASSLSTPSGYGYTF. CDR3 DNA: TGTGCCAGCAGTTTATCCACCCCCTCGGGCTATGGCTACACCTTC.

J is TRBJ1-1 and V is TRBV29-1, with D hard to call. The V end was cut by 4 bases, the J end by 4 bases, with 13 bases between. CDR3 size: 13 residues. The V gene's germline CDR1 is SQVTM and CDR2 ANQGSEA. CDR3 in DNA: TGCAGCGTTGGGGAAGGTATTGGCACTGAAGCTTTCTTT. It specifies CSVGEGIGTEAFF.

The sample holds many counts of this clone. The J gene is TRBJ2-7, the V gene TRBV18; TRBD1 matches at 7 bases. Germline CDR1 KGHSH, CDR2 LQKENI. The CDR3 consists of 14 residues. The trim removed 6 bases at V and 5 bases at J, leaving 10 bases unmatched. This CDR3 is CASSQTGKGDEQYF. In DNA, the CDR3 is TGTGCCAGCTCGCAGACAGGGAAAGGGGACGAGCAGTACTTC.